The rows below give T cell receptor beta chains drawn from one sample of a study of control samples from healthy donors and cancer patients. The repertoire was sequenced with immunoSEQ multiplex PCR; TCRdb's copy has only in-frame clones and lacks some. The table lists 93,000 or so clones, roughly 89% of them singletons, with approximately 20% in the top ten. Input material: PBMCs. The receptor set was obtained from a man between 60 and 75 years old with lung cancer. CDR3s include the opening cysteine and the closing phenylalanine or tryptophan. The D gene is left open where the match is weak. The listing skips clone size in some rows; elsewhere it reads once, few, many or a size class.

v_gene	abundance	d_gene	j_gene	CDR3aa	CDR3nt
TRBV7-3	-	TRBD1	TRBJ1-6	CASSLNPGAGGGSPLHF	TGTGCCAGCAGCTTAAATCCGGGGGCAGGGGGAGGATCACCCCTCCACTTT
TRBV5-4	-	-	TRBJ1-1	CASSLGGAGAEAFF	TGTGCCAGCAGCTTGGGGGGGGCCGGCGCTGAAGCTTTCTTT
TRBV7-9	-	TRBD1	TRBJ1-4	CASSRPQQGKGEKLFF	TGTGCCAGCAGCCGACCCCAACAGGGGAAGGGTGAAAAACTGTTTTTT
TRBV27	-	-	TRBJ2-7	CASRVTGTLYEQYF	TGTGCCAGCAGGGTCACAGGGACCCTCTACGAGCAGTACTTC
TRBV5-1	-	TRBD1	TRBJ2-2	CASSWGQGTGELFF	TGCGCCAGCAGCTGGGGACAGGGCACCGGGGAGCTGTTTTTT
TRBV10-3	once	TRBD2	TRBJ2-5	CAIGARGLARETQYF	TGTGCCATCGGCGCGCGGGGACTAGCGAGAGAGACCCAGTACTTC
TRBV5-5	-	-	TRBJ1-2	CASSTRDSLTYGYTF	TGTGCCAGCAGCACTCGGGACTCTCTAACCTATGGCTACACCTTC
TRBV12-3/TRBV12-4	-	TRBD1	TRBJ2-7	CASSFNRGHEQYF	TGTGCCAGCAGTTTTAACAGGGGTCACGAGCAGTACTTC
TRBV6-1	-	TRBD1	TRBJ1-6	CASSDRGQGYSPLHF	TGTGCCAGCAGTGACCGGGGACAGGGGTATTCACCCCTCCACTTT
TRBV7-3	once	-	TRBJ2-3	CASSLGLARDTQYF	TGTGCCAGCAGCTTAGGGCTAGCAAGAGATACGCAGTATTTT
TRBV27	-	TRBD1	TRBJ1-6	CASSLRQGYNSPLHF	TGTGCCAGCAGTCTTCGACAGGGCTATAATTCACCCCTCCACTTT
TRBV28	-	TRBD1	TRBJ1-5	CASSIPDRGNQPQHF	TGTGCCAGCAGTATACCTGACAGGGGAAATCAGCCCCAGCATTTT
TRBV14	-	-	TRBJ1-6	CASSQEVPGIGSPLHF	TGTGCCAGCAGCCAAGAAGTACCGGGAATAGGTTCACCCCTCCACTTT
TRBV13	-	-	TRBJ1-4	CASSLSLDEKLFF	TGTGCCAGCAGCTTAAGTCTGGATGAAAAACTGTTTTTT
TRBV30	-	TRBD1	TRBJ2-2	CAWGTGAGNTGELFF	TGTGCCTGGGGGACAGGGGCAGGGAACACCGGGGAGCTGTTTTTT
TRBV9	once	-	TRBJ2-5	CASSVEGRIQETQYF	TGTGCCAGCAGCGTAGAGGGTCGGATCCAAGAGACCCAGTACTTC
TRBV6-4	-	-	TRBJ2-1	CASSPSTISSYNEQFF	TGTGCCAGCAGCCCGTCGACCATCAGCTCCTACAATGAGCAGTTCTTC
TRBV27	once	TRBD1	TRBJ1-6	CASSLSWTGRSPLHF	TGTGCCAGCAGTTTATCATGGACAGGGAGATCACCCCTCCACTTT
TRBV11-2	-	TRBD1	TRBJ1-4	CASSDYYDDRDATNEKLFF	TGTGCCAGCAGCGACTACTATGACGACAGGGACGCAACTAATGAAAAACTGTTTTTT
TRBV5-1	-	-	TRBJ1-1	CASRPPTGNTEAFF	TGCGCCAGCAGGCCCCCAACAGGGAACACTGAAGCTTTCTTT
TRBV19	-	TRBD2	TRBJ2-1	CASSIIAGASYNEQFF	TGTGCCAGTAGTATAATAGCGGGGGCTTCCTACAATGAGCAGTTCTTC
TRBV5-1	-	-	TRBJ2-7	CASSLVGAAHEQYF	TGCGCCAGCAGCTTGGTAGGGGCGGCTCACGAGCAGTACTTC
TRBV12-3/TRBV12-4	-	-	TRBJ2-3	CASSWGYTDTQYF	TGTGCCAGCAGTTGGGGGTATACAGATACGCAGTATTTT
TRBV11-3	-	-	TRBJ2-1	CASSPSGLGEQFF	TGTGCCAGCAGCCCCTCGGGGTTAGGTGAGCAGTTCTTC
TRBV29-1	-	TRBD1	TRBJ1-2	CSVEEGGLYGYTF	TGCAGCGTTGAAGAAGGGGGCTTGTATGGCTACACCTTC
TRBV24-1	few	-	TRBJ1-1	CATSVLGRDTEAFF	TGTGCCACCAGTGTCTTGGGACGGGACACTGAAGCTTTCTTT
TRBV3-1/TRBV3-2	-	-	TRBJ2-5	CASSQDVGQETQYF	TGTGCCAGCAGCCAAGATGTAGGGCAAGAGACCCAGTACTTC
TRBV9	-	-	TRBJ1-6	CASSVDKSSYNSPLHF	TGTGCCAGCAGCGTAGACAAGAGCTCCTATAATTCACCCCTCCACTTT
TRBV9	-	TRBD1	TRBJ1-5	CASSAGTVNQPQHF	TGTGCCAGCAGCGCCGGGACAGTCAATCAGCCCCAGCATTTT
TRBV9	-	TRBD1	TRBJ2-1	CASSVGRGLNEQFF	TGTGCCAGCAGCGTAGGAAGGGGGCTCAATGAGCAGTTCTTC
TRBV18	-	-	TRBJ1-2	CASSPSLHGETNYGYTF	TGTGCCAGCTCACCGTCGTTACATGGGGAAACTAACTATGGCTACACCTTC
TRBV9	-	TRBD1	TRBJ1-1	CALTRRAGGDTEAFF	TGTGCCCTCACAAGGCGGGCAGGGGGGGACACTGAAGCTTTCTTT
TRBV24-1	-	TRBD2	TRBJ2-1	CATSDPLAGGYNEQFF	TGTGCCACCAGTGATCCACTGGCGGGGGGGTACAATGAGCAGTTCTTC
TRBV30	few	-	TRBJ1-1	CAWGREVTEAFF	TGTGCCTGGGGCAGGGAGGTCACTGAAGCTTTCTTT
TRBV2	-	-	TRBJ2-1	CASSKTRRNEQFF	TGTGCCAGCAGTAAGACTAGGCGGAATGAGCAGTTCTTC
TRBV12-1	-	-	TRBJ2-2	CASSFGTHDTGELFF	TGTGCCAGCAGCTTTGGGACTCACGACACCGGGGAGCTGTTTTTT
TRBV27	-	-	TRBJ1-4	CASSIGGLNEKLFF	TGTGCCAGCAGTATAGGAGGGCTTAATGAAAAACTGTTTTTT
TRBV27	-	-	TRBJ2-1	CASSLLGATHLNEQFF	TGTGCCAGCAGTTTATTAGGGGCAACTCACCTCAATGAGCAGTTCTTC
TRBV6-5	-	-	TRBJ1-5	CASSYSSASNQPQHF	TGTGCCAGCAGTTACTCGTCAGCTAGCAATCAGCCCCAGCATTTT
TRBV5-1	-	-	TRBJ2-3	CASSELGDTQYF	TGCGCCAGCAGCGAACTAGGAGATACGCAGTATTTT
TRBV2	-	-	TRBJ1-3	CASSAPGNTIYF	TGTGCCAGCAGTGCCCCTGGAAACACCATATATTTT
TRBV7-3	-	TRBD1	TRBJ2-3	CASSPGQGETDTQYF	TGTGCCAGCAGCCCCGGACAGGGGGAGACAGATACGCAGTATTTT
TRBV5-6	-	-	TRBJ1-1	CASSPKGGAGNTEAFF	TGTGCCAGCAGCCCCAAAGGGGGGGCAGGGAACACTGAAGCTTTCTTT
TRBV12-3/TRBV12-4	-	-	TRBJ1-2	CASSRTVSGYTF	TGTGCCAGCAGCCGGACAGTCTCTGGCTACACCTTC
TRBV18	-	TRBD1	TRBJ1-1	CASSFGQGYEAFF	TGTGCCAGCTCATTCGGACAGGGGTACGAAGCTTTCTTT